This entry lists 26 T cell receptor beta chains sequenced from one sample in a study of blood T cells in healthy people across ages. A J-beta primer mix and a sample-barcoded 5' primer were used in a second PCR of roughly 6 to 11 cycles. TCRdb passed the 5' RACE reads through MiXCR, listing each CDR3 protein once. This table has 800,000 to 1,300,000 distinct CDR3 sequences, around 27% appearing once. This same sample was also taken into another study, of T cells of mothers and their children.

Material for sequencing was blood. All receptors come from a girl aged 2 to 9 in good health.

This clonotype came up a few times. V usage is TRBV29-1 and J usage is TRBJ2-2; 9 bases fit TRBD2. CDR3 length: 13 residues. Germline V CDR1 and CDR2: SQVTM, ANQGSEA. The trim removed 3 bases at V and 7 bases at J, leaving 3 bases unmatched. CDR3 protein: CSVEGSGSGELFF. The CDR3 DNA is TGCAGCGTTGAGGGTAGCGGGAGCGGGGAGCTGTTTTTT.

The chain couples TRBV11-2 to TRBJ2-3; either TRBD1 or TRBD2 may supply D (5 bases each). Germline V gene data show CDR1 as SGHAT and CDR2 as FQNNGV. The CDR3 is 19 amino acids. The germline V and J ends were trimmed by 4 bases and 5 bases, with 28 bases remaining between them. The CDR3 sequence is CASSWMRDPYGLVEDTQYF. In DNA, the CDR3 is TGTGCCAGCAGCTGGATGAGGGACCCATACGGTCTTGTGGAAGATACGCAGTATTTT.

This clonotype was seen ten or more times. The chain uses TRBV15 and TRBJ2-3; D uncertain. Germline V gives CDR1 LNHNV, CDR2 YYDKDF (reference sequence). The V end was cut by 0 bases, the J end by 0 bases, with 7 bases between. This CDR3 is 15 amino acids long. CDR3 protein: CATSRDRGSTDTQYF. As DNA, the CDR3 is TGTGCCACCAGCAGAGATCGTGGGAGCACAGATACGCAGTATTTT.

This clonotype has only a few counts. This sequence joins TRBV7-9 and TRBJ2-2; no clear D. Trimming left V 4 bases short and J 7 bases short, with 13 bases between. This CDR3 has 14 amino acids. The germline V gene has CDR1 SEHNR and CDR2 FQNEAQ (reference sequence). In nucleotides, the CDR3 is TGTGCCAGCAGCTCCGTCATGGCCGACGGGGAGCTGTTTTTT. Protein sequence: CASSSVMADGELFF.

This clonotype was seen more than once but under ten times. CDR3 sequence (DNA): TGCAGCGTCCCAGAGACCCAAGAGACCCAGTACTTC. It specifies CSVPETQETQYF. The J gene is TRBJ2-5, the V gene TRBV29-1; D gene uncertain. V lost 6 bases and J lost 1, with 9 bases in between. The CDR3 has 12 residues. The germline CDR1 and CDR2 sequences are SQVTM and ANQGSEA.

This clonotype has just a few counts. The junction differs from germline at one of its ends, possibly a read error. The gene calls are TRBV20-1 and TRBJ2-1, with D possibly matching TRBD1 (6 bases). The CDR3 extends over 15 amino acids. In germline, CDR1 is DFQATT, CDR2 SNEGSKA (reference sequence). CDR3 DNA sequence: TGCAGTGCTAGAGATATGCAGGGGTCCTTCAATGAGCAGTTCTTC. Translation: CSARDMQGSFNEQFF.

This clonotype occurred a few times. The chain recombines TRBV29-1 with TRBJ2-2, with D hard to call. Trimming took off 2 bases at V and 2 bases at J, with 6 bases between the two ends. CDR1 and CDR2 from the germline V gene are SQVTM and ANQGSEA. This CDR3 has 13 amino acids. CDR3 loop: CSVESGNTGELFF. In DNA, the CDR3 is TGCAGCGTTGAATCCGGTAACACCGGGGAGCTGTTTTTT.

This clonotype has a handful of counts. In nucleotides, the CDR3 is TGTGCCAGCAGCCAAAGGGAGGCTAGGAGGATGGACTCAGGGGAGCAGTTCTTC. Encoded protein: CASSQREARRMDSGEQFF. This sequence joins TRBV5-5 and TRBJ2-1; TRBD2 might be the D (6 bases). V shed 4 bases and J shed 10 bases, with 30 bases lying between them. The CDR3 runs to 18 residues. CDR1 and CDR2 from the germline V gene are SGHKS and YYEKEE (reference sequence).

This clonotype showed up just a few times. This rearrangement joins TRBV5-1 to TRBJ2-2; tentative D call: TRBD2 (6 bases). Trimming shortened V by 3 bases and J by 0 bases, and 12 bases separated the two germline ends. CDR1 and CDR2 from the germline V gene are SGHRS and YFSETQ. This CDR3 spans 16 amino acids. This CDR3 reads CASSSVADPNTGELFF. CDR3 nucleotides: TGCGCCAGCAGCTCCGTAGCGGATCCGAACACCGGGGAGCTGTTTTTT.

This clonotype was counted between two and nine times. This rearrangement joins TRBV18 to TRBJ2-5; D is possibly TRBD1 or TRBD2 (5 bases each). Germline lookup yields CDR1 KGHSH and CDR2 LQKENI. Between the trimmed V and J ends, which lost 2 bases and 10 bases, there was a span of 20 bases. The CDR3 contains 15 residues. The chain's CDR3 is CASSPGDRRPGDQYF. The DNA of the CDR3 is TGTGCCAGCTCACCAGGGGACCGGCGGCCTGGGGACCAGTACTTC.

The V call is TRBV7-9, the J call TRBJ2-5; 7 nucleotides match TRBD2. The end of the DNA is better explained by TRBJ2-7, so the J call may be wrong. This CDR3 contains 16 residues. Germline CDR1 reads SEHNR; CDR2 reads FQNEAQ (reference sequence). CDR3 residues: CASSLEGGGSSYEQYF. The CDR3 nucleotides are TGTGCCAGCAGCCTCGAAGGCGGGGGAAGCTCCTACGAGCAGTACTTC.

This rearrangement joins TRBV12-3 or TRBV12-4 to TRBJ1-1; D possibly corresponds to TRBD1 (5 bases). V lost 6 bases and J lost 4, with 18 bases in between. There are 15 residues in the CDR3. CDR3 loop: CASRAGRRGPTEAFF. The CDR3 DNA follows: TGTGCCAGCAGAGCGGGGCGGCGGGGACCCACTGAAGCTTTCTTT.

This clonotype has a handful of counts. The chain combines TRBV7-9 with TRBJ2-7; the match to TRBD2 covers 9 bases. In germline, CDR1 is SEHNR, CDR2 FQNEAQ (reference sequence). This CDR3 region has 17 residues. The ends lost 5 bases at V and 0 bases at J; junction bases unmatched: 11. Here the CDR3 reads CASSPTAGGFSSYEQYF. CDR3 sequence (DNA): TGTGCCAGCAGCCCCACGGCGGGGGGGTTTAGCTCCTACGAGCAGTACTTC.

V and J are TRBV12-3 or TRBV12-4 and TRBJ1-3, with a possible D match to TRBD1 (6 bases). Trimming took 3 bases from V and 8 from J, leaving 17 bases between them. The CDR3 is 15 residues long. The CDR3 coding sequence is TGTGCCAGCAGTTTTGGTACAGGGCGCGGGTACACCATATATTTT. Residues: CASSFGTGRGYTIYF.

This clonotype has a count of ten or more. The chain uses TRBV7-2 and TRBJ2-5, with no clear D. The CDR3 sequence is 14 residues long. Germline V lookup: CDR1 SGHTA, CDR2 FQGNSA. Trimming stripped 2 bases from V and 5 bases from J, with 12 bases between. CDR3 DNA sequence: TGTGCCAGCAGCTTACTTACTGGGCTGGAGACCCAGTACTTC. Translation: CASSLLTGLETQYF.

Only a few counts were recorded for this clonotype. V gene TRBV29-1 combines with J gene TRBJ2-3, with 7 bases fitting TRBD1. The CDR3 totals 15 residues. V shed 0 bases, J shed 3 bases, and the junction held 6 bases outside the gene matches. Germline V gene lookup returns CDR1 SQVTM and CDR2 ANQGSEA. The CDR3 coding sequence is TGCAGCGTTGAAGATAGGGGACAGACAACAGATACGCAGTATTTT. Translation: CSVEDRGQTTDTQYF.

Ten or more counts support this clonotype. V gene TRBV29-1 combines with J gene TRBJ2-1, with D unresolved. CDR1 and CDR2 (germline): SQVTM, ANQGSEA. The CDR3 has 13 amino acids. Trimming shortened V by 1 base and J by 2 bases, and 6 bases separated the two germline ends. The CDR3: CSVEGGPYNEQFF. The CDR3 DNA is TGCAGCGTTGAAGGGGGTCCCTACAATGAGCAGTTCTTC.

This clonotype was detected only a few times. V and J are TRBV4-1 and TRBJ1-4, with TRBD1 matching over 7 bases. The germline gives CDR1 MGHRA, CDR2 YSYEKL. V was pared by 0 bases and J by 5 bases, with 6 bases of the junction left unmatched. This CDR3 region has 16 residues. The CDR3 sequence is CASSQDKGGSNEKLFF. The CDR3 nucleotides are TGCGCCAGCAGCCAAGATAAAGGGGGCTCGAATGAAAAACTGTTTTTT.

The chain uses TRBV6-6 and TRBJ1-1; no reliable D call. V lost 7 bases and J lost 7, with 10 bases in between. The CDR3 extends over 11 amino acids. From germline, CDR1 is MNHNY and CDR2 SVGAGI (reference sequence). For the CDR3, the DNA is TGTGCCAGCACTTCGGTCCTTGAAGCTTTCTTT. As protein: CASTSVLEAFF.

The table lists this clonotype with a few counts. The chain combines TRBV7-6 with TRBJ2-1; 10 nucleotides agree with TRBD2. CDR1 is SGHVS, CDR2 FNYEAQ, per germline. The CDR3 contains 15 residues. V was clipped by 6 bases and J by 8 bases; unmatched bases: 10. CDR3 residues: CASRPKREGADEQFF. The CDR3 coding sequence is TGTGCCAGCAGACCAAAGCGGGAGGGTGCGGATGAGCAGTTCTTC.

The CDR3 region has the DNA TGTGCCAGCAGCCAGAATGGGGAACTGAATTCACCCCTCCACTTT. Translating gives CASSQNGELNSPLHF. The chain recombines TRBV13 with TRBJ1-6, with D unclear. The length of the CDR3 is 15 residues. From germline, CDR1 is PRHDT and CDR2 FYEKMQ (reference sequence). V was shortened by 5 bases and J by 7 bases, with 15 bases between the two germline ends.

A remark on this clonotype: Its ends do not fully match the called genes, so a read error is possible. CDR3 sequence (DNA): TGTGCCAGCAGCCCCCGAATAGGGGGTTCTAGCACAGATTCGCAGTATTTT. Protein: CASSPRIGGSSTDSQYF. The chain combines TRBV5-4 with TRBJ2-3, with D maybe TRBD1 (6 bases). The CDR3 loop spans 17 amino acids. Germline V gives CDR1 SGHNT, CDR2 YYREEE (reference sequence).

This clonotype was seen a handful of times. The junction departs from the called germline gene at one end, perhaps through a read error. V and J are TRBV10-1 and TRBJ2-2, with D maybe TRBD2 (6 bases). CDR1 and CDR2 (germline): WNHNN, SYGVQD (reference sequence). CDR3 length: 14 residues. Written as DNA, the CDR3 is TGCGCCAGCGGAGTAGATGGGGCTTACGGGGGGCTGTTTTTT. Translated: CASGVDGAYGGLFF.

This clonotype has only a few counts. The rearrangement joins TRBV20-1 to TRBJ2-7; D remains unclear. The CDR3 has 15 residues. The V end was cut by 7 bases, the J end by 5 bases, with 24 bases between. Germline V gene lookup returns CDR1 DFQATT and CDR2 SNEGSKA (reference sequence). CDR3 protein: CSGSVEASALDEQYF. Written as DNA, the CDR3 is TGCAGTGGATCGGTTGAGGCTAGTGCCCTGGACGAGCAGTACTTC.

This clonotype was seen more than once but under ten times. The chain couples TRBV20-1 to TRBJ2-1; TRBD2 might be the D (7 bases). The CDR3 contains 14 residues. Germline V lookup: CDR1 DFQATT, CDR2 SNEGSKA (reference sequence). Trimming removed 5 bases from V and 7 bases from J, with 18 bases in between. CDR3 sequence (DNA): TGCAGTGCTCACGAGCCGGGGGGCGGGAATGAGCAGTTCTTC. Protein sequence: CSAHEPGGGNEQFF.

This clonotype occurred a few times. This sequence joins TRBV28 and TRBJ2-7, with D possibly being TRBD1 or TRBD2 (7 bases each). The V gene lost 6 bases and the J gene lost 7 bases, with 16 bases spanning the gap. The CDR3 is 13 amino acids. Germline V gene lookup returns CDR1 MDHEN and CDR2 SYDVKM. CDR3 in amino acids: CASSRGGPGEQYF. The DNA for the CDR3 is TGTGCCAGCAGCAGGGGGGGACCGGGGGAGCAGTACTTC. Filled out from reference TRBV28 and TRBJ2-7, the complete variable domain reads DVKVTQSSRYLVKRTGEKVFLECVQDMDHENMFWYRQDPGLGLRLIYFSYDVKMKEKGDIPEGYSVSREKKERFSLILESASTNQTSMYLCASSRGGPGEQYFGPGTRLTVT.